This T cell receptor beta chain originates from a study of response to subunit inactivated influenza vaccine. Overall study findings and caveats: There was a suggestion from the authors that each seasonal influenza vaccination recruits few new T cells.

Worth noting for this clonotype: Its target is unknown.

There are 14 residues in the CDR3. V lost 5 bases, J lost 5 bases, and 13 bases lay in between. Germline CDR1 and CDR2: SGHVS and FQNEAQ. TCRdb processed the RT-PCR reads anew with MiXCR; each CDR3 protein has one entry. The table records just under 550,000 distinct CDR3 sequences, approximately 24% of them present only once. The same sample was also studied in work on T cells expressing NK-cell markers. That work adds: cDNA encoding TCR beta was synthesized via 5'RACE template switching incorporating UMIs. Sequenced donors, eight in total, included seven who were HCMV-seropositive and one who was seronegative. Dominant NKG2C+ clonotypes were found to form about 1.0-7.5% of CD8+ T cells in about 6 donors. Whether expanded NKG2C-expressing T cell clones recognize HCMV is unknown.

The sample consisted of CD4+ T cells sorted from PBMCs, taken 12 days after vaccination. The clonotype originates from a man aged 45 to 65 who received an inactivated influenza vaccine. The chain couples TRBV7-8 to TRBJ1-5; D gene ambiguous. The CDR3 region has the DNA TGTGCCAGCAGCGTTCAGGAGACTCATCAGCCCCAGCATTTT. This codes for CASSVQETHQPQHF.